These 7 T cell receptor beta chains originate from one sample sequenced in a study of CD8 T cells in ankylosing spondylitis. Study-wide points: Characteristic of ankylosing spondylitis blood, it appeared, was a TCR beta motif comprising about eight highly homologous variants.

Each CDR3 protein gets one entry after TCRdb re-called the 5' RACE reads with MiXCR. The sample yields approximately 400,000 distinct CDR3 sequences, about 25% seen once. No antigens are known for them. The sequenced sample was blood, either unsorted or a sorted T cell fraction (not recorded which). The receptors were sampled from a male donor with ankylosing spondylitis.

This chain joins TRBV12-3 or TRBV12-4 and TRBJ1-3; D unclear. Trimming removed 3 bases from V and 8 bases from J, with 14 bases in between. The CDR3 has 14 residues. The CDR3 nucleotides are TGTGCCAGCAGTTTTGGGGTACGAGGCTACACCATATATTTT. Protein: CASSFGVRGYTIYF.

The chain joins TRBV10-2 to TRBJ2-7; 9 bases agree with TRBD2. Germline-derived CDR1 and CDR2 are WSHSY and SAAADI. This CDR3 has 15 amino acids. The ends lost 4 bases at V and 2 bases at J; junction bases unmatched: 6. The CDR3 DNA is TGCGCCAGCAGTGGTACTAGCGGGCACACCTACGAGCAGTACTTC. The encoded protein is CASSGTSGHTYEQYF.

This clonotype appeared many times. This rearrangement joins TRBV20-1 to TRBJ2-1, with 10 bases fitting TRBD2. CDR3 length: 11 residues. V lost 7 bases to trimming and J lost 6 bases; unmatched junction nucleotides: 0. CDR1 is DFQATT and CDR2 is SNEGSKA in the germline V gene (reference sequence). The CDR3 sequence: CSGTSGNEQFF. In nucleotides, the CDR3 is TGCAGTGGGACTAGCGGCAATGAGCAGTTCTTC.

The table lists this clonotype with a few counts. The chain couples TRBV6-2 or TRBV6-3 to TRBJ1-1; 7 bases align to TRBD1. Germline-derived CDR1 and CDR2 are MNHEY and SVGEGT. J lost 0 bases, V lost 10 bases, and 11 bases had no gene match. The CDR3 loop spans 15 amino acids. The CDR3 nucleotides are TGTGCCACCGTAGACAGGGAGGAGATGAACACTGAAGCTTTCTTT. The encoded protein is CATVDREEMNTEAFF.

This clonotype was counted a few times. This chain connects TRBV5-4 to TRBJ2-2; unclear D gene. V was trimmed by 1 base and J by 6 bases, leaving 10 bases between them. Germline V gene data show CDR1 as SGHNT and CDR2 as YYREEE (reference sequence). This CDR3 has 14 residues. The CDR3 DNA sequence: TGTGCCAGCAGCTTGAGGCTAGAGGCCGGGGAGCTGTTTTTT. As protein: CASSLRLEAGELFF.

The CDR3 DNA reads as TGTGCCTGGGGCCCCCGGGCGGATGAGCAGTTCTTC. This encodes CAWGPRADEQFF. The rearrangement joins TRBV30 to TRBJ2-1; D gene ambiguous. The CDR3 totals 12 residues. Germline V CDR1 and CDR2: GTSNPN, SVGIG (reference sequence). V was cut by 5 bases and J by 8 bases, with 13 bases left in between.

This clonotype has a handful of counts. The J gene is TRBJ2-7, the V gene TRBV20-1; D gene unclear. Germline V gene data show CDR1 as DFQATT and CDR2 as SNEGSKA (reference sequence). The CDR3 is 15 amino acids. Trimming removed 6 bases at V and 0 bases at J, with 18 bases between. As DNA, the CDR3 is TGCAGTGCCCATTTACTCGTACACAACTCCTACGAGCAGTACTTC. Translating gives CSAHLLVHNSYEQYF.